These 27 T cell receptor beta chains came from one sample sequenced in a study of blood T cell repertoires in COVID-19. The method was immunoSEQ multiplex PCR; TCRdb's version includes in-frame clones alone and lacks a portion of them. The sample lists approximately 450,000 clones; more than 85% were seen once. Sequencing input: peripheral blood. The receptor set was obtained from a woman in her twenties or thirties with acute or convalescent COVID-19.

The table lists this clone with many counts. The V gene is TRBV30, the J gene TRBJ2-7; D unclear. The CDR3 runs 13 residues. CDR1 is GTSNPN, CDR2 SVGIG, per germline (reference sequence). The V and J ends lost 1 base and 8 bases respectively, with 15 bases between them. DNA of the CDR3: TGTGCCTGGAGTGAATATCCAGGATCGAAGCAGTACTTC. Encoded protein: CAWSEYPGSKQYF. Full variable domain (missing parts from reference TRBV30 and TRBJ2-7): SQTIHQWPATLVQPVGSPLSLECTVEGTSNPNLYWYRQAAGRGLQLLFYSVGIGQISSEVPQNLSASRPQDRQFILSSKKLLLSDSGFYLCAWSEYPGSKQYFGPGTRLTVT.

This clone was seen only once. This rearrangement joins TRBV6-1 to TRBJ2-5, with 9 bases matching TRBD1. The V segment lost 6 bases and the J segment 4 bases; nucleotides outside the gene matches: 9. This CDR3 has 15 residues. Germline V lookup: CDR1 MNHNS, CDR2 SASEGT. CDR3: CASSLPGQGRETQYF. In DNA form, the CDR3 reads TGTGCCAGCAGCCTCCCGGGACAGGGTCGAGAGACCCAGTACTTC.

This chain uses TRBV5-1 with TRBJ1-3; TRBD1 is a possible D gene (6 bases). The CDR3 runs 16 residues. Germline V gene sequence: CDR1 SGHRS, CDR2 YFSETQ. V lost 3 bases and J lost 1, with 14 bases in between. The CDR3 sequence is CASSSSGHPSGNTIYF. DNA of the CDR3: TGCGCCAGCAGCTCGTCGGGACATCCGTCTGGAAACACCATATATTTT. Based on the CDR3 plus reference TRBV5-1 and TRBJ1-3, the full variable domain is KAGVTQTPRYLIKTRGQQVTLSCSPISGHRSVSWYQQTPGQGLQFLFEYFSETQRNKGNFPGRFSGRQFSNSRSEMNVSTLELGDSALYLCASSSSGHPSGNTIYFGEGSWLTVV.

The chain employs TRBV5-6 and TRBJ1-2; tentatively, D is TRBD1 (5 bases). This CDR3 has 14 amino acids. Trimming left V 4 bases short and J 3 bases short, with 13 bases between. Germline-derived CDR1 and CDR2 are SGHDT and YYEEEE. The CDR3 sequence is CASSIDRADYGYTF. CDR3 nucleotide sequence: TGTGCCAGCAGCATAGACAGAGCCGACTATGGCTACACCTTC.

The chain joins TRBV6-5 to TRBJ1-1; D is possibly TRBD1 (5 bases). V was pared by 6 bases and J by 8 bases, with 13 bases between. CDR1 is MNHEY and CDR2 is SVGAGI in the germline V gene. This CDR3 is built from 12 residues. The DNA of the CDR3 is TGTGCCAGCAGACTCGGGGCGGGAGAAGCTTTCTTT. This translates into CASRLGAGEAFF.

The chain combines TRBV6-1 with TRBJ1-3; no clear D. The germline gives CDR1 MNHNS, CDR2 SASEGT. The CDR3 length is 15 residues. The germline V and J ends were trimmed by 3 bases and 0 bases, with 9 bases remaining between them. The CDR3 DNA sequence: TGTGCCAGCAGTGAGGGAGCTAGCTCTGGAAACACCATATATTTT. It encodes CASSEGASSGNTIYF.

V usage is TRBV1 and J usage is TRBJ2-1; the table names TRBD2, a call not compared with the DNA. TRBV1 is deemed a pseudogene. The CDR3 runs 16 residues. DNA for the CDR3: TGCACCAGCGGCCAAGATCGGCTAGCGGGGGCAAATGAGCAGTTCTTC. Translated, it gives CTSGQDRLAGANEQFF.

The rearrangement uses TRBV11-2 and TRBJ2-1; 7 bases map to TRBD2. Looked up from germline, CDR1 is SGHAT and CDR2 is FQNNGV. Trimming cost V 4 bases and J 5 bases; bases outside gene matches: 5. The CDR3 has 14 residues. The CDR3 bases are TGTGCCAGCAGCTCGAGACTAGCAAACAATGAGCAGTTCTTC. This encodes CASSSRLANNEQFF. Together with reference TRBV11-2 and TRBJ2-1, the CDR3 gives the full variable domain: EAGVAQSPRYKIIEKRQSVAFWCNPISGHATLYWYQQILGQGPKLLIQFQNNGVVDDSQLPKDRFSAERLKGVDSTLKIQPAKLEDSAVYLCASSSRLANNEQFFGPGTRLTVL.

The CDR3 nucleotides read TGTGCCAGCAGCCGAGGACTAGTCGCGGATACGCAGTATTTT. Its protein is CASSRGLVADTQYF. This chain connects TRBV3-1 (or the pseudogene TRBV3-2) to TRBJ2-3; 7 positions match TRBD2. Germline CDR1 LGHDT, CDR2 YNNKEL (reference sequence). This CDR3 contains 14 residues. Trimming removed 4 bases from V and 6 bases from J; junction bases left unmatched: 7.

The rearrangement uses TRBV7-2 and TRBJ2-1; the match to TRBD2 covers 7 bases. Trimming took 1 base from V and 5 from J; bases not matched to a gene: 11. Germline V lookup: CDR1 SGHTA, CDR2 FQGNSA. CDR3 size: 17 residues. The CDR3 loop reads CASSLVVGLAVHNEQFF. The CDR3, as DNA: TGTGCCAGCAGCTTAGTTGTAGGGCTAGCGGTACACAATGAGCAGTTCTTC.

V usage is TRBV2 and J usage is TRBJ1-1, with D possibly TRBD1 on 6 matching bases. The V end was cut by 6 bases, the J end by 2 bases, with 10 bases between. The CDR3 spans 13 residues. Germline CDR1 is SNHLY and CDR2 is FYNNEI. In nucleotides, the CDR3 is TGTGCCAGCAGACTACAGGGAAACACTGAAGCTTTCTTT. Protein sequence: CASRLQGNTEAFF.

V and J are TRBV18 and TRBJ2-1; TRBD1 matches 8 bases. This CDR3 spans 16 amino acids. CDR1 KGHSH and CDR2 LQKENI come from the germline V gene. V gave up 3 bases and J gave up 4 bases; unmatched junction bases: 8. The DNA for the CDR3 is TGTGCCAGCTCACCTGGACGGGACAGGCTATACAATGAGCAGTTCTTC. Encoded protein: CASSPGRDRLYNEQFF. The whole variable domain, filled in from reference TRBV18 and TRBJ2-1, reads NAGVMQNPRHLVRRRGQEARLRCSPMKGHSHVYWYRQLPEEGLKFMVYLQKENIIDESGMPKERFSAEFPKEGPSILRIQQVVRGDSAAYFCASSPGRDRLYNEQFFGPGTRLTVL.

Comment on this clone: The sample has other DNA sequences that encode this CDR3 too. V gene TRBV28 combines with J gene TRBJ2-7; the D is unclear. This CDR3 has 11 amino acids. CDR1 and CDR2 from the germline V gene are MDHEN and SYDVKM. V was clipped by 4 bases and J by 3 bases, with 4 bases between them. CDR3: CASSSLYEQYF. In nucleotides, the CDR3 is TGTGCCAGCAGTTCCCTCTACGAGCAGTACTTC.

The V and J genes are TRBV25-1 and TRBJ2-2; D not certain. Trimming removed 3 bases at V and 2 bases at J, with 4 bases between. CDR1 and CDR2 (germline): MGHDK, SYGVNS. This CDR3 has 13 amino acids. The CDR3, as DNA: TGTGCCAGCAGTGACCTCAACACCGGGGAGCTGTTTTTT. This gives the protein CASSDLNTGELFF.

V usage is TRBV4-1 and J usage is TRBJ2-1; tentatively, D is TRBD2 (6 bases). This CDR3 comprises 15 residues. The V end was cut by 4 bases, the J end by 1 base, with 11 bases between. Germline V CDR1 and CDR2: MGHRA, YSYEKL. CDR3 loop: CASSPGTVSYNEQFF. The CDR3, as DNA: TGCGCCAGCAGCCCCGGGACTGTTTCCTACAATGAGCAGTTCTTC.

This chain connects TRBV9 to TRBJ2-7; D perhaps matches TRBD2 (5 bases). The length of the CDR3 is 14 residues. The ends were cut back, 4 bases at V and 2 bases at J, with 13 bases in the middle. Germline CDR1 and CDR2: SGDLS and YYNGEE. The CDR3: CASSPDGVPYEQYF. The DNA of the CDR3 is TGTGCCAGCAGCCCAGACGGGGTTCCCTACGAGCAGTACTTC.

This sequence joins TRBV18 and TRBJ2-5; 7 nucleotides match TRBD1. The CDR3 loop spans 13 amino acids. The J segment lost 3 bases and the V segment lost 5 bases, leaving 3 bases of the junction unmatched. Per the germline V gene, CDR1 is KGHSH and CDR2 is LQKENI. The CDR3, as DNA: TGTGCCAGCTCAGCGACAGGGAAAGAGACCCAGTACTTC. This translates into CASSATGKETQYF.

The genes are TRBV24-1 and TRBJ2-1, with TRBD2 matching over 10 bases. Germline assignment: CDR1 KGHDR and CDR2 SFDVKD. CDR3 size: 15 residues. V was pared by 4 bases and J by 6 bases, with 5 bases of the junction left unmatched. The CDR3 DNA follows: TGTGCCACCAGTGAGGGACTAGCGTCGGGCAATGAGCAGTTCTTC. Its protein product is CATSEGLASGNEQFF.

This chain links TRBV6-6 with TRBJ2-3; a possible D gene is TRBD2 (6 bases). The germline V gene encodes CDR1 MNHNY and CDR2 SVGAGI (reference sequence). Trimming left V 6 bases short and J 0 bases short, with 7 bases between. CDR3 length equals 13 residues. CDR3 region: CASSAGSTDTQYF. The CDR3, as DNA: TGTGCCAGCAGCGCGGGGAGCACAGATACGCAGTATTTT.

The chain couples TRBV28 to TRBJ1-1; tentative D call: TRBD1 (6 bases). The V and J ends lost 5 bases and 0 bases respectively, with 16 bases between them. Germline loops: CDR1 MDHEN, CDR2 SYDVKM. The CDR3 length is 16 residues. CDR3 sequence (DNA): TGTGCCAGCAGTCTAAGGGGGGGCAGCGTGAACACTGAAGCTTTCTTT. Its translation is CASSLRGGSVNTEAFF.

This chain connects TRBV6-1 to TRBJ1-1; D is unresolved. The CDR3 is 14 amino acids. Germline CDR1 is MNHNS and CDR2 is SASEGT. V lost 3 bases and J lost 5, with 13 bases in between. This CDR3 is CASSEKRARTEAFF. The CDR3 bases are TGTGCCAGCAGTGAGAAGCGGGCGAGAACTGAAGCTTTCTTT.

The V call is TRBV7-9, the J call TRBJ2-5; D remains ambiguous. The CDR3 totals 12 residues. The V end lost 5 bases, the J end lost 5 bases, and 9 bases lay between the germline ends. CDR1 SEHNR and CDR2 FQNEAQ come from the germline V gene (reference sequence). The CDR3: CASSNYVETQYF. DNA of the CDR3: TGTGCCAGCAGCAATTATGTGGAGACCCAGTACTTC.

The chain recombines TRBV11-2 with TRBJ2-5; 9 bases align to TRBD1. V lost 5 bases, J lost 5 bases, and 9 bases stayed unmatched. The CDR3 is 15 residues long. Germline V gene sequence: CDR1 SGHAT, CDR2 FQNNGV. The CDR3 is CASSLGLGTGETQYF. The CDR3 bases are TGTGCCAGCAGCCTAGGCCTCGGGACAGGGGAGACCCAGTACTTC.

The gene calls are TRBV28 and TRBJ1-4, with 8 bases aligning to TRBD1. The CDR3 covers 15 residues. The V gene end was trimmed by 5 bases and the J gene end by 7 bases; junction bases not matched to a gene: 9. Looked up from germline, CDR1 is MDHEN and CDR2 is SYDVKM. The CDR3 protein is CASSVTGARGEKLFF. In DNA, the CDR3 is TGTGCCAGCAGTGTGACAGGGGCGAGAGGTGAAAAACTGTTTTTT.

This chain connects TRBV6-1 to TRBJ1-5; 8 bases agree with TRBD1. The CDR3 loop spans 15 amino acids. Germline V gene data show CDR1 as MNHNS and CDR2 as SASEGT. V lost 2 bases and J lost 4; bases outside the gene matches: 4. The CDR3 region is CASSEITGGNQPQHF. The DNA of the CDR3 is TGTGCCAGCAGTGAAATCACAGGGGGGAATCAGCCCCAGCATTTT.

V and J are TRBV27 and TRBJ1-2, with 10 positions matching TRBD1. The J segment lost 5 bases and the V segment lost 1 base, leaving 13 bases of the junction unmatched. CDR1 MNHEY and CDR2 SMNVEV come from the germline V gene (reference sequence). CDR3 length equals 18 residues. CDR3 in amino acids: CASSLYFRTGGFFYGYTF. For the CDR3, the DNA is TGTGCCAGCAGTTTATATTTTAGGACAGGGGGATTTTTTTATGGCTACACCTTC.

V and J are TRBV9 and TRBJ1-3; TRBD1 matches at 7 bases. From germline, CDR1 is SGDLS and CDR2 YYNGEE. The CDR3 has 17 amino acids. The V segment lost 4 bases and the J segment 2 bases; nucleotides outside the gene matches: 12. The chain's CDR3 is CASSPPGTATTGNTIYF. CDR3 DNA sequence: TGTGCCAGCAGCCCACCCGGGACAGCAACGACTGGAAACACCATATATTTT.